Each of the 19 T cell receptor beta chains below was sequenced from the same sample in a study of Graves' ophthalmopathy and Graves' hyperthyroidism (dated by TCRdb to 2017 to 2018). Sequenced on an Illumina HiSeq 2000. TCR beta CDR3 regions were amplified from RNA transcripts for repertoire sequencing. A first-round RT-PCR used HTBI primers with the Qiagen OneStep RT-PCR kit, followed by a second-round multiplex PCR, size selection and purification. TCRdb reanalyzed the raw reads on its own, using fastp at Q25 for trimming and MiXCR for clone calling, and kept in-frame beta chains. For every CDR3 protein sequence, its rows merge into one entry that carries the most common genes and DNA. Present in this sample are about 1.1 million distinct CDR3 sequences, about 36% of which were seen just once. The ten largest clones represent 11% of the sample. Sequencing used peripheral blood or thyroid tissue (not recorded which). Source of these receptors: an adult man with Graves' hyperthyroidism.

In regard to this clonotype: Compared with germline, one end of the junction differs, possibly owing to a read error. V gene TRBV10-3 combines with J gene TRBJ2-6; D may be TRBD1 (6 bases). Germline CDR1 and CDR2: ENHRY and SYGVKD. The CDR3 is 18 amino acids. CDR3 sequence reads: CASSYRVVTGLGANVLTF. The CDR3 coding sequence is TGTGCCAGCAGTTACAGAGTGGTCACAGGGCTCGGGGCCAACGTCCTGACTTTC.

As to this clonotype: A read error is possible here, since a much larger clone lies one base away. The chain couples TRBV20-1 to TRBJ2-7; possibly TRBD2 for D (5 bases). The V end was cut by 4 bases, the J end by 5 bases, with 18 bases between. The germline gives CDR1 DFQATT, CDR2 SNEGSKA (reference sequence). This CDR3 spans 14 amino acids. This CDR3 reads CSAKEEEVAHEQYF. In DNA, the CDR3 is TGCAGTGCTAAAGAGGAGGAGGTGGCCCACGAGCAGTACTTC.

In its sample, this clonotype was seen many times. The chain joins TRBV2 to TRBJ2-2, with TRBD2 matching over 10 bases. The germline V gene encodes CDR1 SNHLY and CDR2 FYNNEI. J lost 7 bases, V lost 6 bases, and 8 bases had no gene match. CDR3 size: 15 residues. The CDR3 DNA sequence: TGTGCCAGCAGCGCTAGCGGGGGACAGTACGGGGAGCTGTTTTTT. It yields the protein CASSASGGQYGELFF.

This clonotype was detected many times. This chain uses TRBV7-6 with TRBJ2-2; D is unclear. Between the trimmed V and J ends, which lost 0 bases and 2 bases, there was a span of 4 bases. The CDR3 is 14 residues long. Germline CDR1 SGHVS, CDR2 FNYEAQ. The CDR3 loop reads CASSLAPNTGELFF. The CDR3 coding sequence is TGTGCCAGCAGCTTAGCACCCAACACCGGGGAGCTGTTTTTT.

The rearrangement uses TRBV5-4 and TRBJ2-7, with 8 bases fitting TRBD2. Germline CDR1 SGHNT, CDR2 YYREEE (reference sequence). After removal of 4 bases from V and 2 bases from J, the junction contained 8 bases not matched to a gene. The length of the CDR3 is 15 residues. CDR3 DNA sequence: TGTGCCAGCAGCGAAAAGACTAGCGCTACCTACGAGCAGTACTTC. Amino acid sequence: CASSEKTSATYEQYF.

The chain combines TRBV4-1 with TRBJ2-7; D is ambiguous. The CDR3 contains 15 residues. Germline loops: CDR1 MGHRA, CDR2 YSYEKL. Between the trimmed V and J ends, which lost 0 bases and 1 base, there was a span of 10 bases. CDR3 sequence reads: CASSQELARSYEQYF. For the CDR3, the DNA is TGCGCCAGCAGCCAAGAACTTGCCAGGTCCTACGAGCAGTACTTC.

The CDR3 DNA follows: TGCAGTGCTAGGGGCAATAGGGGTCGAAGCAATCAGCCCCAGCATTTT. This translates into CSARGNRGRSNQPQHF. The gene calls are TRBV20-1 and TRBJ1-5, with D possibly matching TRBD1 (5 bases). This CDR3 comprises 16 residues. CDR1 DFQATT and CDR2 SNEGSKA come from the germline V gene (reference sequence). The V gene lost 3 bases and the J gene lost 1 base, with 16 bases spanning the gap.

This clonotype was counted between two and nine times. CDR3 in amino acids: CASSLALRSTGELFF. The CDR3 DNA reads TGTGCCAGCAGCTTAGCACTGCGTTCGACCGGGGAGCTGTTTTTT. The V gene is TRBV7-2, the J gene TRBJ2-2, with no clear D. This CDR3 spans 15 amino acids. The germline V and J ends were trimmed by 0 bases and 5 bases, with 10 bases remaining between them. Germline V gives CDR1 SGHTA, CDR2 FQGNSA.

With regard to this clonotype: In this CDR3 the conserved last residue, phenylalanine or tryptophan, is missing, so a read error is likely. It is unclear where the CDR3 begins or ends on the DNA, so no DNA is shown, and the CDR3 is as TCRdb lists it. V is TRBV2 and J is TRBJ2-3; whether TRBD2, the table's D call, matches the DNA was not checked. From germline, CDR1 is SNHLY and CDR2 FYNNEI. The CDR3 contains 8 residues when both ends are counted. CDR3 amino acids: CASRGTSG.

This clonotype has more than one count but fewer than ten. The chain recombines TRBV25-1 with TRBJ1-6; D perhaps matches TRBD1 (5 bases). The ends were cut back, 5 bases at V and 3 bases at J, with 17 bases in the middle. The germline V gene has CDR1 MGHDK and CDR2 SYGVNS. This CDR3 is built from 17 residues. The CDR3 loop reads CASSLGPGLRYNSPLHF. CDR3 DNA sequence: TGTGCCAGCAGTTTAGGTCCGGGACTTCGCTATAATTCACCCCTCCACTTT.

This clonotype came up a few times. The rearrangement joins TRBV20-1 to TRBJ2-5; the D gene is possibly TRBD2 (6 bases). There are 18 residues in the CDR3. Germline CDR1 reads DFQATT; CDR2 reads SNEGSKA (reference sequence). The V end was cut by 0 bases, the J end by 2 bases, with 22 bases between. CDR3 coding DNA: TGCAGTGCTAGAGATTTTCCCTCCGGAGGGGTGTGGCAAGAGACCCAGTACTTC. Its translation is CSARDFPSGGVWQETQYF.

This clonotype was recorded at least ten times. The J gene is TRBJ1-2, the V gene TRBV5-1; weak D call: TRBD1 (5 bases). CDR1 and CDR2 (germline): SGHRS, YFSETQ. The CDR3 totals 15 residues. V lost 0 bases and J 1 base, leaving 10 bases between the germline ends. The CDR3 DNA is TGCGCCAGCAGCTTGGCTGACAGTCGTAACTATGGCTACACCTTC. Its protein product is CASSLADSRNYGYTF.

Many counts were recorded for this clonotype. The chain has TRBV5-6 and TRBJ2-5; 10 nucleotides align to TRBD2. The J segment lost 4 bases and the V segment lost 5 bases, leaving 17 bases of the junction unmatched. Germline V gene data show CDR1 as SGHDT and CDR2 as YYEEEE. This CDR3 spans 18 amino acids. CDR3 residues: CASSLQGRLAGEGETQYF. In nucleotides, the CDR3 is TGTGCCAGCAGTTTACAGGGTCGGCTAGCGGGAGAGGGAGAGACCCAGTACTTC.

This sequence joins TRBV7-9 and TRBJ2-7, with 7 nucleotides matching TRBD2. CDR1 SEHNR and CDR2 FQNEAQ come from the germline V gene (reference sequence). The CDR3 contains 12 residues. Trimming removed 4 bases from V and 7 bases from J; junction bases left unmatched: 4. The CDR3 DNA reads TGTGCCAGCAGCTCCAGGGAGGGAGAGCAGTACTTC. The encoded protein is CASSSREGEQYF.

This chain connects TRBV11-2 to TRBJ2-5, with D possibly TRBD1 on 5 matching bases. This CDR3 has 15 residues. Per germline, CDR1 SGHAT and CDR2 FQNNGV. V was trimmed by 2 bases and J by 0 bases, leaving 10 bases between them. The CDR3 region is CASSLLSRDQETQYF. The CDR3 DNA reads TGTGCCAGCAGCTTACTTAGCAGGGACCAAGAGACCCAGTACTTC.

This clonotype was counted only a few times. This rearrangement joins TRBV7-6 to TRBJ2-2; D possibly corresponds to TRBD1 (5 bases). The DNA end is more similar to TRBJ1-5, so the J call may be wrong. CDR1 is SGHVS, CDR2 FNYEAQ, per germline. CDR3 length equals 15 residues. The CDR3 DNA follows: TGTGCCAGCAGCTCAGCAGGGCTCGGCAATCAGCCCCAGCATTTT. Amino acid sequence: CASSSAGLGNQPQHF.

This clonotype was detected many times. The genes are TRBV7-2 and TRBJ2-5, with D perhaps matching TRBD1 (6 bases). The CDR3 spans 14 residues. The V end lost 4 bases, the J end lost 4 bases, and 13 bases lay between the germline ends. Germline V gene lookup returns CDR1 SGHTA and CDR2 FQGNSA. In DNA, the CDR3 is TGTGCCAGCAGCTCTCAGGGGTGGGGAGAGACCCAGTACTTC. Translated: CASSSQGWGETQYF.

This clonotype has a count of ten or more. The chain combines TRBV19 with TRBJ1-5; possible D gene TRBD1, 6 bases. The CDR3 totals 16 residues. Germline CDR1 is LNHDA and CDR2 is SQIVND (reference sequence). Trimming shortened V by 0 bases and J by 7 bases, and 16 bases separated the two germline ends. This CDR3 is CASSIEGRGMRQPQHF. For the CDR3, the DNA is TGTGCCAGTAGTATAGAGGGCAGGGGAATGCGGCAGCCCCAGCATTTT.

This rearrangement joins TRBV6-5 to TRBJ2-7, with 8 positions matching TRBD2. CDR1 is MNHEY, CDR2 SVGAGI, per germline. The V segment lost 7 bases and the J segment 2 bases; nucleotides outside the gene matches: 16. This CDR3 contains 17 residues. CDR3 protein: CASNPMDLAGGAYEQYF. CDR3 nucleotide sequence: TGTGCCAGCAACCCCATGGACCTAGCGGGTGGGGCCTACGAGCAGTACTTC.